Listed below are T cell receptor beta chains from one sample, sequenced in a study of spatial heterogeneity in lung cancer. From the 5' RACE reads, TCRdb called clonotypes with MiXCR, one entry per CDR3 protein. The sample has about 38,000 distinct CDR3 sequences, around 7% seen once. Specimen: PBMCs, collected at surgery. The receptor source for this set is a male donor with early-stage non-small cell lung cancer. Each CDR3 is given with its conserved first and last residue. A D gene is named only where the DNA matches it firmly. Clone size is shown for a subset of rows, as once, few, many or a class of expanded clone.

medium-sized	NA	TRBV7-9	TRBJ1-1	TGTGCCAGCAGCCCCTGGGGGCAAATGAACACTGAAGCTTTCTTT	CASSPWGQMNTEAFF
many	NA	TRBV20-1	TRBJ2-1	TGCAGTGCTAGAGCAGGGGCATCCTACAATGAGCAGTTCTTC	CSARAGASYNEQFF
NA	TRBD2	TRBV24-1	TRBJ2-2	TGTGCCACCAGCACCGGGAGGGGACCCGGGGAGCTGTTTTTT	CATSTGRGPGELFF
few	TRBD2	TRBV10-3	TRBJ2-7	TGTGCCATCAGTGACTCGAAGCGGGACCCTCTCGAGCAGTACTTC	CAISDSKRDPLEQYF
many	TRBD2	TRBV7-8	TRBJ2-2	TGTGCCAGCAGCCCGAGGGGACTAGCGGGAGCGGTCGGGGAGCTGTTTTTT	CASSPRGLAGAVGELFF
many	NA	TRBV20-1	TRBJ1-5	TGCAGTGCTAGTCCAGATAGCAATCAGCCCCAGCATTTT	CSASPDSNQPQHF
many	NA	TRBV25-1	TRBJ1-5	TGTGCCAGCAGTGAATCTGGGGGGCGAAGCAATCAGCCCCAGCATTTT	CASSESGGRSNQPQHF
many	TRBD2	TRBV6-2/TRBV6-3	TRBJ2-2	TGTGCCAGCAGCACAAGCGGGGGGGCTTTCGCGAACACCGGGGAGCTGTTTTTT	CASSTSGGAFANTGELFF
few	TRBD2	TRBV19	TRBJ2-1	TGTGCCAGTAGTAGCCGTTATTTTGATAGCGGGGAACGCTCCTACAATGAGCAGTTCTTC	CASSSRYFDSGERSYNEQFF
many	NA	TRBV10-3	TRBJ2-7	TGTGCCATCAGTGATCCGGCCCCCTACGAGCAGTACTTC	CAISDPAPYEQYF
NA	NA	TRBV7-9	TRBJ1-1	TGTGCCAGCAGCTTAGTGCGGGGAAGGTACACTGAAGCTTTCTTT	CASSLVRGRYTEAFF
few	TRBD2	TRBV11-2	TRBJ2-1	TGTGCCAGCACCAGTAGCGGGGGGGATTACAATGAGCAGTTCTTC	CASTSSGGDYNEQFF
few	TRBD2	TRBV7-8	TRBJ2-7	TGTGCCAGCAGCTCGGGACTAGCGGGGGAGACTCGTCGGGAGCAGTACTTC	CASSSGLAGETRREQYF
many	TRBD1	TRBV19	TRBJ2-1	TGTGCCGCTCGACCCAGGGGGTCCCATGAGCAGTTCTTC	CAARPRGSHEQFF
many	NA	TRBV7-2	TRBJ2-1	TGTGCCAGCAGCCGCTCCGGGACGGAATACAATGAGCAGTTCTTC	CASSRSGTEYNEQFF
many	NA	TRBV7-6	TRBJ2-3	TGTGCCAGCAGCCAGGTTACAGATACGCAGTATTTT	CASSQVTDTQYF
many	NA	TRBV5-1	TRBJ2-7	TGCGCCAGCAGCTCTGGACGGGGCTCCAGGCAGCAGTACTTC	CASSSGRGSRQQYF
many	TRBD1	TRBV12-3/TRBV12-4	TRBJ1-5	TGTGCCAGCAGTGGGGACAGTGGAAAGCCCCAGCATTTT	CASSGDSGKPQHF
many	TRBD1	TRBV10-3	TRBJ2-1	TGTGCCATCAGGCCGGACAGGGGGCTTTTAAGGCAGTTCTTC	CAIRPDRGLLRQFF
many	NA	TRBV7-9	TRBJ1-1	TGTGCCAGCAGCTTTAAGTGGTCGCGGGACACTGAAGCTTTCTTT	CASSFKWSRDTEAFF
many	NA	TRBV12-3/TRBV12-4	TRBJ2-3	TGTGCCAGCCTCAGGAATGGAGAGGGCACAGATACGCAGTATTTT	CASLRNGEGTDTQYF
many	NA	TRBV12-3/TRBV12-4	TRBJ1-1	TGTGCCAGCAGTTTACAGGCTGTGGACACTGAAGCTTTCTTT	CASSLQAVDTEAFF
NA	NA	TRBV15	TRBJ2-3	TGTGCCACCAGCAGAGCATACAGCACAGATACGCAGTATTTT	CATSRAYSTDTQYF
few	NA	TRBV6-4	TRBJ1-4	TGTGCCAGCATCACAGCCGGCGCAACTAATGAAAAACTGTTTTTT	CASITAGATNEKLFF
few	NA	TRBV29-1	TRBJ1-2	TGCAGCGTTGAAAGGGACTATGGCTACACCTTC	CSVERDYGYTF
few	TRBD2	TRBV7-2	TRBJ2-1	TGTGCCAGCAGCTCCCGAGCGGGGGGGAACGGTGAGCAGTTCTTC	CASSSRAGGNGEQFF
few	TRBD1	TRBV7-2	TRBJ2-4	TGTGCCAGCAGCACAGGGGGCTCGGGGAACATTCAGTACTTC	CASSTGGSGNIQYF
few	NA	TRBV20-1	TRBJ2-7	TGCAGTGCTAGAGCCCAACCCGGACAGCCCTGGCCCTACGAGCAGTACTTC	CSARAQPGQPWPYEQYF
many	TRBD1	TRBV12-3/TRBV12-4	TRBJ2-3	TGTGCCAGCAGCAGAGGGACAGGGGTCTCGGGAGATACGCAGTATTTT	CASSRGTGVSGDTQYF
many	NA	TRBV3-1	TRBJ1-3	TGTGCCAGCAGCCAAGGTACGCGATCTGGAAACACCATATATTTT	CASSQGTRSGNTIYF